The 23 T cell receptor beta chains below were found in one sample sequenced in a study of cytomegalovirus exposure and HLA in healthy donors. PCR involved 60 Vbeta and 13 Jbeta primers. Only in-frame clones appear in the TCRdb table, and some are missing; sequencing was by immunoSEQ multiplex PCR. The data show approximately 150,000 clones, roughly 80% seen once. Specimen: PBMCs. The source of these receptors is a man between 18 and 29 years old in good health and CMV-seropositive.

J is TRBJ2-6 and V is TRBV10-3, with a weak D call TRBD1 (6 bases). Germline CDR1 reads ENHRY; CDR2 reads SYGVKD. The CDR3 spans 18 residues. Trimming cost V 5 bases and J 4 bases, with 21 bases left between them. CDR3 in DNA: TGTGCCATCAGTAAAACAGGGAAGGAGATGGCCGGGGCCAACGTCCTGACTTTC. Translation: CAISKTGKEMAGANVLTF.

As DNA, the CDR3 is TGCGCCAGCAGCTTGGGCGGAAGGAACACCGGGGAGCTGTTTTTT. Translating it yields CASSLGGRNTGELFF. The chain employs TRBV5-1 and TRBJ2-2; unclear D gene. Germline loops: CDR1 SGHRS, CDR2 YFSETQ. The CDR3 contains 15 residues. V lost 0 bases to trimming and J lost 1 base, with 7 bases between them.

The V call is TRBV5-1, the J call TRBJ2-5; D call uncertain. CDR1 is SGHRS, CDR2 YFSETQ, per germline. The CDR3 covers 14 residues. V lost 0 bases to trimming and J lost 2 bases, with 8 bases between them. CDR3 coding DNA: TGCGCCAGCAGCTTGGACCGGTTGCAAGAGACCCAGTACTTC. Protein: CASSLDRLQETQYF.

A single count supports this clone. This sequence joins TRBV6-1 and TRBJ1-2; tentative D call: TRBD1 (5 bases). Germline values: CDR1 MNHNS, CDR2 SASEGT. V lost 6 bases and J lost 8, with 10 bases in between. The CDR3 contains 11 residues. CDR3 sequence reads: CASRTVWGYTF. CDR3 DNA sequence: TGTGCCAGCAGGACAGTCTGGGGCTACACCTTC.

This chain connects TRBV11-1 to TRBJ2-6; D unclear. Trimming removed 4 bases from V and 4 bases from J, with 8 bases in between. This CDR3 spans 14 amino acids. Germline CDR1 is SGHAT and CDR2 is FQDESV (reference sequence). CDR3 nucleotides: TGTGCCAGCAGCTCTAGAGCGGGGGCCAACGTCCTGACTTTC. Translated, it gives CASSSRAGANVLTF.

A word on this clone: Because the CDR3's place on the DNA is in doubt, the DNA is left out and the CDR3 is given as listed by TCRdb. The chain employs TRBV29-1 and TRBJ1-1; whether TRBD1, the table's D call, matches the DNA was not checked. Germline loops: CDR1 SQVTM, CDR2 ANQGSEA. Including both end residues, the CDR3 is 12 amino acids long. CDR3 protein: CSVGEGTGRTFF.

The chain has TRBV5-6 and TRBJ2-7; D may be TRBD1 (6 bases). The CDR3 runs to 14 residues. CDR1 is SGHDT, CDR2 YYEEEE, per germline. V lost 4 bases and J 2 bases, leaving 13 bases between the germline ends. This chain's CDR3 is CASSGGTDPYEQYF. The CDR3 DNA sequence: TGTGCCAGCAGCGGGGGCACGGACCCCTACGAGCAGTACTTC.

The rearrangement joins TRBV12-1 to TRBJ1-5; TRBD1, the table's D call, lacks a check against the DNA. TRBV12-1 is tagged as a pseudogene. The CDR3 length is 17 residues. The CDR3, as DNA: TGTGCCAGCAGCTTTGGGGTAACAGGAGCTAGCAATCAGCCCCAGCATTTT. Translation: CASSFGVTGASNQPQHF.

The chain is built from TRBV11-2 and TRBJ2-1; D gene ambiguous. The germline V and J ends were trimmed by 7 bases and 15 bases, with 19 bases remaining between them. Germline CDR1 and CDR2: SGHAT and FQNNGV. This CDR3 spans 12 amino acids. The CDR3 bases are TGTGCCAGCACCTCTTCCTCCCGCGGTGGGTTCTTC. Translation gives CASTSSSRGGFF.

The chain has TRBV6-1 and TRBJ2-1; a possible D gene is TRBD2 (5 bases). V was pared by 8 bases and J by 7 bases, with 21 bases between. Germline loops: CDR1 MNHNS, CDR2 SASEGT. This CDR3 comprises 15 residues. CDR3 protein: CASETGPRRLNEQFF. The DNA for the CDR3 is TGTGCCAGCGAAACTGGGCCAAGGAGGTTAAATGAGCAGTTCTTC.

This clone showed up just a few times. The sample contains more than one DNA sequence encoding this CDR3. CDR3 nucleotides: TGTGCCAGCAGCTTAGACCCCACAGGGGGCGGTGGTGGCTACACCTTC. It encodes CASSLDPTGGGGGYTF. V gene TRBV11-2 combines with J gene TRBJ1-2, with 9 bases that match TRBD1. Germline assignment: CDR1 SGHAT and CDR2 FQNNGV. The J segment lost 7 bases and the V segment lost 0 bases, leaving 9 bases of the junction unmatched. This CDR3 is built from 16 residues.

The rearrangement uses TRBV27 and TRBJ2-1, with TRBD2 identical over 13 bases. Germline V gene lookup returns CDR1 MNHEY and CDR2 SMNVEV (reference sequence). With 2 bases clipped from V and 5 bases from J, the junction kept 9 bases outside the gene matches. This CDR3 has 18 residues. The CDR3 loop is CASSLRGMGLAGNNEQFF. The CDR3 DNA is TGTGCCAGCAGTTTAAGAGGAATGGGACTAGCGGGAAACAATGAGCAGTTCTTC.

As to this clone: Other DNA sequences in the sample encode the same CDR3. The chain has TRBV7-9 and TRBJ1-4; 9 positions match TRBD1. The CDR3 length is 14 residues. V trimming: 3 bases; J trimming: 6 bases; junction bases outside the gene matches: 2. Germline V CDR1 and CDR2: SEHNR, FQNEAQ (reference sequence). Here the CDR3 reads CASSLGQGDEKLFF. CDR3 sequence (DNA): TGTGCCAGCAGCTTGGGACAGGGCGATGAAAAACTGTTTTTT.

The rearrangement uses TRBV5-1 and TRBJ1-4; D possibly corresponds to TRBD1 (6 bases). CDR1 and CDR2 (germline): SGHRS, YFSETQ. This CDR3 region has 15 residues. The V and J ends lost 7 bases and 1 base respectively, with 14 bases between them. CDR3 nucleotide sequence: TGCGCCAGCGGGGCAGGGGTACGAACTAATGAAAAACTGTTTTTT. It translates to CASGAGVRTNEKLFF.

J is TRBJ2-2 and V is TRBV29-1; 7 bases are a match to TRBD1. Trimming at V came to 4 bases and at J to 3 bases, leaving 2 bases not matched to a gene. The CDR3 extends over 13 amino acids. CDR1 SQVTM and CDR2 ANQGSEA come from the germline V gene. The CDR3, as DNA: TGCAGCGTTGCGGGACAGTACACCGGGGAGCTGTTTTTT. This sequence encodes CSVAGQYTGELFF.

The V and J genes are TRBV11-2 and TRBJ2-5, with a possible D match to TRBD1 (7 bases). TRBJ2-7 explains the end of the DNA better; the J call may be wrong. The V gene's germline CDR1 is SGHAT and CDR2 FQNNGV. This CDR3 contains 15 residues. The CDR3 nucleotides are TGTGCCAGCAGCTTAGGGCACAACCAGGGGGGCGAGCAGTACTTC. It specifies CASSLGHNQGGEQYF.

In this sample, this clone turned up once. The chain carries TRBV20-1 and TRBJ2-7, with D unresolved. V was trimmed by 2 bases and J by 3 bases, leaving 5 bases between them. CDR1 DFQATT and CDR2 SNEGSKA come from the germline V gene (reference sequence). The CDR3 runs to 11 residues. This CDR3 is CSARQDYEQYF. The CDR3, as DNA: TGCAGTGCTAGACAGGACTACGAGCAGTACTTC.

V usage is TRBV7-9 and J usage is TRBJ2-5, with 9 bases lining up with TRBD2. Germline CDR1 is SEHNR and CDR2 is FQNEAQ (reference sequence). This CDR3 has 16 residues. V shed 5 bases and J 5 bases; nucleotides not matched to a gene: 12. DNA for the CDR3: TGTGCCAGCAGCACCGAACTAGCGGGCCAAAGGGAGACCCAGTACTTC. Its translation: CASSTELAGQRETQYF. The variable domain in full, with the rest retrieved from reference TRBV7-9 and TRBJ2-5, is DTGVSQNPRHKITKRGQNVTFRCDPISEHNRLYWYRQTLGQGPEFLTYFQNEAQLEKSRLLSDRFSAERPKGSFSTLEIQRTEQGDSAMYLCASSTELAGQRETQYFGPGTRLLVL.

The chain's CDR3 is CASSLAGGAVETQYF. In nucleotides, the CDR3 is TGTGCCAGCAGCTTAGCGGGGGGGGCCGTCGAGACCCAGTACTTC. The V and J genes are TRBV7-8 and TRBJ2-5; D perhaps matches TRBD2 (7 bases). This CDR3 contains 15 residues. CDR1 and CDR2 (germline): SGHVS, FQNEAQ. V lost 0 bases and J lost 5, with 13 bases in between.

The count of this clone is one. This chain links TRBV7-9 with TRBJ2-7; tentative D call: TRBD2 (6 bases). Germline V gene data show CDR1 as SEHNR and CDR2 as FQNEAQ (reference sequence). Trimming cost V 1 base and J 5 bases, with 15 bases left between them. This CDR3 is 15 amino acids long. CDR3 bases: TGTGCCAGCAGCTTAGACGCGGGGTTGTTGGACGAGCAGTACTTC. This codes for CASSLDAGLLDEQYF. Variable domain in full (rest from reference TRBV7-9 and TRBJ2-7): DTGVSQNPRHKITKRGQNVTFRCDPISEHNRLYWYRQTLGQGPEFLTYFQNEAQLEKSRLLSDRFSAERPKGSFSTLEIQRTEQGDSAMYLCASSLDAGLLDEQYFGPGTRLTVT.

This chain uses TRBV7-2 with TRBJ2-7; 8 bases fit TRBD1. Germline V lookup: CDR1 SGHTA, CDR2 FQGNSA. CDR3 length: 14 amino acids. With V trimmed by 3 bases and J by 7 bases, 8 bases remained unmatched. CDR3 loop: CASSLQGALREQYF. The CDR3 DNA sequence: TGTGCCAGCAGCTTGCAGGGGGCGCTCCGGGAGCAGTACTTC.

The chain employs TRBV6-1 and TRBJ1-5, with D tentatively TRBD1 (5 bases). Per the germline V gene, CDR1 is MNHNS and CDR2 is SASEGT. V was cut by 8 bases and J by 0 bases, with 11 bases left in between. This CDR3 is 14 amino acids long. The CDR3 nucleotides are TGTGCCAGCGGGGCCGCAGATAGCAATCAGCCCCAGCATTTT. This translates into CASGAADSNQPQHF.

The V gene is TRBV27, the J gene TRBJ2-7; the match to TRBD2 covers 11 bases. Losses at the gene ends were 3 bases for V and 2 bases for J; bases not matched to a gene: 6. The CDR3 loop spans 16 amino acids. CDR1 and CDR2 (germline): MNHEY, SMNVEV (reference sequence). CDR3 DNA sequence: TGTGCCAGCAGTTTCATAGGGACTAGCGGAACCTACGAGCAGTACTTC. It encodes CASSFIGTSGTYEQYF.